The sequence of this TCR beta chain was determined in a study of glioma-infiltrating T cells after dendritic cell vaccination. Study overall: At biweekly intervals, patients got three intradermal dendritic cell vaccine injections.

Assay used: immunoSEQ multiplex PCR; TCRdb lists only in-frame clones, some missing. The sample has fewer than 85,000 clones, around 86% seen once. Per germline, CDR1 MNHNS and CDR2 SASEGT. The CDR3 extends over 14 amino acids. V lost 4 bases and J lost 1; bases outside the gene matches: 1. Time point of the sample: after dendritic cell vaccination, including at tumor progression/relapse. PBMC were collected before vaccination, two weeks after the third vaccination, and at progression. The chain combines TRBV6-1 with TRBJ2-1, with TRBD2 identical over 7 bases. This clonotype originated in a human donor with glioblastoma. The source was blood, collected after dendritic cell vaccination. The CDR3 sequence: CASSGGGSYNEQFF. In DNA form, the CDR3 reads TGTGCCAGCAGTGGGGGGGGGTCCTACAATGAGCAGTTCTTC.